This T cell receptor (beta chain) was sequenced in a study of T cell changes during pregnancy in multiple sclerosis. Trimming left V 3 bases short and J 4 bases short, with 14 bases between. This CDR3 is built from 14 residues. Germline CDR1 is SGDLS and CDR2 is YYNGEE. Profiling relied on immunoSEQ multiplex PCR, and the TCRdb table lists in-frame clones only, not all of them. The table includes about 83,000 clones, 90% to 95% detected once. The chain employs TRBV9 and TRBJ2-7; D is perhaps TRBD2 (6 bases). This sample comprised PBMCs, obtained in the first trimester of pregnancy. The receptor comes from a female donor in good health, serving as a control in a pregnancy study. Some clones in this sample may be carry-over from other donors' samples. The CDR3 region has the DNA TGTGCCAGCAGCGGAGCTAGCGCGGGATACGAGCAGTACTTC. This codes for CASSGASAGYEQYF.